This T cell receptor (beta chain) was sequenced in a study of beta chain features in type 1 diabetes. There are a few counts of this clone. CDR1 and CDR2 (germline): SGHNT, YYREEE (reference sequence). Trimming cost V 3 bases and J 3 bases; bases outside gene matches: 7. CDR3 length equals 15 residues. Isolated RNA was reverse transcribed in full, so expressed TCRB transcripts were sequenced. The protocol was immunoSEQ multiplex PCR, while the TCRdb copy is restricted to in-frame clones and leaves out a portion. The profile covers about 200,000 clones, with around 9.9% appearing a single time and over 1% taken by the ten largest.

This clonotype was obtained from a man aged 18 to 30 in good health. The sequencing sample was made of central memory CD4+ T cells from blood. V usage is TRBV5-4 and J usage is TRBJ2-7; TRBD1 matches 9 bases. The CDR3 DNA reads TGTGCCAGCAGCTCCGGGACAGGGTGGAACTACGAGCAGTACTTC. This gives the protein CASSSGTGWNYEQYF.